One T cell receptor beta chain is described in this entry. This clone was detected once. What antigen it recognizes has not been identified. Within one base of it there is no much larger clone, and no base qualities were kept. The CDR3 goes from the cysteine to the phenylalanine over 13 residues. Just the 39-base CDR3 DNA is kept, in frame starting at base 1. From a lookup of the germline V gene, CDR1 and CDR2 are LGHNA and YNFKEQ. V loses 1 base of germline sequence and J loses 9 bases, and the interval between the two ends is 9 bases. These data are taken from a study of cytomegalovirus exposure and HLA in healthy donors (TCRdb year 2017). About the full investigation: The 500 to 800 repertoires of the first cohort and the 95 to 150 validation repertoires were produced on the same platform, according to a later analysis. Besides the first cohort of 666 subjects, a separate validation cohort made up of roughly 120 different subjects was used. The study aimed to test whether signatures of past pathogen exposure could be identified by cataloging public T cell receptors. The study combined high-throughput TCR immunosequencing, statistical association of individual TCRs with disease status, and machine learning to predict cytomegalovirus infection status. What the research found in general, with its limitations: In both the original and validation cohorts, the classifier was reported to diagnose cytomegalovirus status with high specificity and sensitivity. The study gave a list of 150 to 200 TCR beta chains associated with cytomegalovirus. A later analysis lacked HLA typing for the validation cohort, so it scored co-occurrence in that cohort across all 110 or so repertoires. While some public TCRs were present in many individuals, most TCR sequences turned up only very rarely across donors. Subsequent analysis determined that TCRs grouped into clusters in the first cohort also showed a tendency toward co-occurrence across the approximately 120 validation repertoires, and 90% to 95% of cluster scores exceeded 0. The authors suggested that the approach could potentially be generalized to other disease states and immunological phenotypes. Three of the identified cytomegalovirus-associated TCR beta chains were confirmed in vitro to be specific for cytomegalovirus antigens.

Donors formed part of the validation cohort, which comprised over a hundred subjects and was distinct from the first cohort of 550 to 850 subjects. Libraries were prepared through the immunoSEQ multiplex PCR assay. The paper's processing steps were these. A statistical classification framework was built to diagnose cytomegalovirus status from the catalog of TCR beta chain sequences. This immuneACCESS table, as held by TCRdb, lists in-frame sequences with V and J called but not all clones. Of the missing ones, under half trace to an unresolved V gene in checked studies; the others have no known cause. V, J and clone size are taken as reported in that table, and D and trimming were inferred from the DNA itself. The sample includes approximately 160,000 clones, with about 90% observed a single time. Roughly 3% of the sample is in the top ten clones.

This TCR was sampled from a woman between 18 and 29 years old in good health and CMV-seropositive. Source material: PBMCs. The chain is made from TRBV4-2 and TRBJ2-2, with the D gene uncertain. The CDR3 region reads CASSQGLERELFF. In nucleotide form, the sequence is TGTGCCAGCAGCCAAGGTCTAGAAAGGGAGCTGTTTTTT.